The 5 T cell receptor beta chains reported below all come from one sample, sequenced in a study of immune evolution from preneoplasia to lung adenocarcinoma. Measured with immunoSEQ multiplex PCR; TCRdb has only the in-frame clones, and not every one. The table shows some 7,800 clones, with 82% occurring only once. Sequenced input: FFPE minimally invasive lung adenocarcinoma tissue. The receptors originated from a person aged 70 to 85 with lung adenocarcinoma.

The CDR3 DNA follows: TGTGCCAGCCGTAGTCCCCGACTTACGGAGCAGTTCTTC. Amino acid sequence: CASRSPRLTEQFF. The chain recombines TRBV7-8 with TRBJ2-1; D gene unclear. Looked up from germline, CDR1 is SGHVS and CDR2 is FQNEAQ. The CDR3 extends over 13 amino acids. V gave up 8 bases and J gave up 10 bases, with 18 bases separating them.

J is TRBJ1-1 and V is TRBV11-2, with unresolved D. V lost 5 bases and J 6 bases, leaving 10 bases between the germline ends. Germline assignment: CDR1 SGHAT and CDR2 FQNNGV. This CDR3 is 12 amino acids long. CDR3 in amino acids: CASSHIKAEAFF. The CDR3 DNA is TGTGCCAGCAGCCATATTAAGGCTGAAGCTTTCTTT.

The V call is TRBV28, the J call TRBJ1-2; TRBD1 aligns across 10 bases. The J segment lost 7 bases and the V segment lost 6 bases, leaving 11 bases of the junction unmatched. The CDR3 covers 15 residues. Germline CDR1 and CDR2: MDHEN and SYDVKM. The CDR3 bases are TGTGCCAGCAGGCCCCGGGACAGGGGTCTAGGTGGCTACACCTTC. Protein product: CASRPRDRGLGGYTF.

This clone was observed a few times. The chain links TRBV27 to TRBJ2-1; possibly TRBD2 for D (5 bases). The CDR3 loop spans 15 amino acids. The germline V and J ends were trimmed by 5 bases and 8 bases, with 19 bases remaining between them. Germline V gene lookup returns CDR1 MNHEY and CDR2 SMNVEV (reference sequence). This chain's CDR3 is CASSLSGGISDEQFF. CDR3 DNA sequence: TGTGCCAGCAGTCTCAGTGGAGGAATCAGCGATGAGCAGTTCTTC.

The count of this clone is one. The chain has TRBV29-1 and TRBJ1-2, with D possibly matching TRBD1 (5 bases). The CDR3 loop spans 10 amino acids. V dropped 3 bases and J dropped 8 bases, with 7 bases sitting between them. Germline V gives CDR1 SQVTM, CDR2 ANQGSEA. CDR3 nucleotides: TGCAGCGTTGACGGGGGAGGCTACACCTTC. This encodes CSVDGGGYTF.